This T cell receptor beta chain is from a study of blood T cell repertoires in COVID-19. Study in general: T cells, B-cell-depleted T cells, or PBMCs provided the cDNA or gDNA that served as material.

Germline V CDR1 and CDR2: SEHNR, FQNEAQ (reference sequence). The CDR3 spans 19 residues. Between the trimmed V and J ends, which lost 0 bases and 0 bases, there was a span of 18 bases. Sequenced by immunoSEQ multiplex PCR; TCRdb stores in-frame clones only, minus some. The sample lists under 130,000 clones, approximately 90% seen once, with approximately 29% in the top ten. The V call is TRBV7-9, the J call TRBJ2-1; no reliable D call. Sequencing used peripheral blood. The source of this sequence is a woman of 80 years or more with acute or convalescent COVID-19. CDR3: CASSLAGQRYLNSYNEQFF. The DNA for the CDR3 is TGTGCCAGCAGCTTAGCTGGCCAGCGTTACCTGAACTCCTACAATGAGCAGTTCTTC.